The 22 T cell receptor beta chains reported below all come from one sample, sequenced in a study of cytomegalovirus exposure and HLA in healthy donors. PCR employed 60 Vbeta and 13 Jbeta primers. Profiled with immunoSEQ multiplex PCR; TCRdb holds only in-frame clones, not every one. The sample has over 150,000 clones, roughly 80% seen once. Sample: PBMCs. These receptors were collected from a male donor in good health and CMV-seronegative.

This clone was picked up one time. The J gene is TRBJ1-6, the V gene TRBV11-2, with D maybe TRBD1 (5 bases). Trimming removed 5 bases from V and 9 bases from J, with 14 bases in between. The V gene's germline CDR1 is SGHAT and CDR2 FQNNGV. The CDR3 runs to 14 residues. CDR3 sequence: CASSARAWASPLHF. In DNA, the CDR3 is TGTGCCAGCAGCGCCAGGGCGTGGGCTTCACCCCTCCACTTT.

This CDR3 reads CASSPNRAYGYTF. The CDR3 coding sequence is TGTGCCAGCAGCCCCAATCGCGCATATGGCTACACCTTC. The rearrangement links TRBV6-1 to TRBJ1-2; D is unresolved. Germline lookup yields CDR1 MNHNS and CDR2 SASEGT. This CDR3 comprises 13 residues. V gave up 6 bases and J gave up 5 bases, with 13 bases separating them.

This CDR3 reads CASSPGGRANYGYTF. CDR3 bases: TGTGCCAGCAGCCCCGGGGGGCGAGCTAACTATGGCTACACCTTC. This chain connects TRBV27 to TRBJ1-2, with D tentatively TRBD1 (6 bases). V was clipped by 6 bases and J by 0 bases, with 14 bases between them. This CDR3 region has 15 residues. Germline V gene lookup returns CDR1 MNHEY and CDR2 SMNVEV (reference sequence).

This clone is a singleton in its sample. CDR3 loop: CASSPGQGGYGYTF. CDR3 nucleotide sequence: TGTGCCAGCAGCCCGGGACAGGGTGGCTATGGCTACACCTTC. This chain uses TRBV7-9 with TRBJ1-2; TRBD1 matches 9 bases. The CDR3 loop spans 14 amino acids. The germline gives CDR1 SEHNR, CDR2 FQNEAQ (reference sequence). V lost 5 bases and J lost 4; bases outside the gene matches: 5.

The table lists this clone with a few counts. The CDR3 DNA reads as TGCGCCAGCAGCTTGGCCCCACTCACTAGCGGGGGCCTAAGCTCCTACAATGAGCAGTTCTTC. Translated: CASSLAPLTSGGLSSYNEQFF. The chain employs TRBV5-1 and TRBJ2-1; 11 bases are a match to TRBD2. CDR3 length: 21 residues. Looked up from germline, CDR1 is SGHRS and CDR2 is YFSETQ. V lost 0 bases to trimming and J lost 0 bases; unmatched junction nucleotides: 14.

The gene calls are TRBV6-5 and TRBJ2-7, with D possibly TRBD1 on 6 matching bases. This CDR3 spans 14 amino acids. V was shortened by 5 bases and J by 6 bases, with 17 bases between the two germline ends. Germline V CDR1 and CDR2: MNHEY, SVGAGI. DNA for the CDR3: TGTGCCAGCAGTGCCGGGACAAAAGTTGGCGAGCAGTACTTC. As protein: CASSAGTKVGEQYF.

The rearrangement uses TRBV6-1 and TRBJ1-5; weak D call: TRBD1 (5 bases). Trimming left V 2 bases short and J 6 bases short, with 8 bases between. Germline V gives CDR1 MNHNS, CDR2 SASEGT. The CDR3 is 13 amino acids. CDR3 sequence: CASSEQGGQPQHF. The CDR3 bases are TGTGCCAGCAGTGAACAGGGAGGTCAGCCCCAGCATTTT.

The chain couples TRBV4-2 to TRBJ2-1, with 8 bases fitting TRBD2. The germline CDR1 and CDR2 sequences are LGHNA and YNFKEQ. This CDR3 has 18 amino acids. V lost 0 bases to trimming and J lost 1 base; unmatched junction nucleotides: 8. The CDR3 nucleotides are TGTGCCAGCAGCCAAGATCCCGCGGGGGGCTATTCCTACAATGAGCAGTTCTTC. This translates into CASSQDPAGGYSYNEQFF.

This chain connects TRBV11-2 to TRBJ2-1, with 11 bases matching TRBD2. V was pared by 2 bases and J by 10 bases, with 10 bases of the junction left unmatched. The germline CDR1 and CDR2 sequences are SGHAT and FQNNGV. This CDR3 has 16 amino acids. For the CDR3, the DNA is TGTGCCAGCAGCTTACTCGTAGCGGGGGGGAATATGGAGCAGTTCTTC. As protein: CASSLLVAGGNMEQFF.

The CDR3 DNA sequence: TGTGCCAGTAGTATAGCTCAAAGCGGCGTTGAGCAGTACTTC. This sequence encodes CASSIAQSGVEQYF. The V and J genes are TRBV19 and TRBJ2-7; D is perhaps TRBD2 (5 bases). This CDR3 region has 14 residues. Germline-derived CDR1 and CDR2 are LNHDA and SQIVND (reference sequence). V gave up 1 base and J gave up 7 bases, with 14 bases separating them.

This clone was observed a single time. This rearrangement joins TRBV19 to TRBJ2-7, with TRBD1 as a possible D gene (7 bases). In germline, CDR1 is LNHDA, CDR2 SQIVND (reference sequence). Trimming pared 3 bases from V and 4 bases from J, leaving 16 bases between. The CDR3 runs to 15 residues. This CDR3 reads CASSIQGGAYYEQYF. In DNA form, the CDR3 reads TGTGCCAGTAGTATCCAGGGGGGCGCATATTACGAGCAGTACTTC.

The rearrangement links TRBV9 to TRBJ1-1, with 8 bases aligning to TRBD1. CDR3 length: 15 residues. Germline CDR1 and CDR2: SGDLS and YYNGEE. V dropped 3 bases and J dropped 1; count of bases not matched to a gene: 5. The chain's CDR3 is CASSAGQGPNTEAFF. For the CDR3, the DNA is TGTGCCAGCAGCGCTGGACAGGGACCGAACACTGAAGCTTTCTTT.

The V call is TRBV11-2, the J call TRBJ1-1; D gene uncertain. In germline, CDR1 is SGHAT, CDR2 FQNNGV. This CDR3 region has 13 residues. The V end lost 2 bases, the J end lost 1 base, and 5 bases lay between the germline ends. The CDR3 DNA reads TGTGCCAGCAGCTTATCACAGAACACTGAAGCTTTCTTT. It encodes CASSLSQNTEAFF.

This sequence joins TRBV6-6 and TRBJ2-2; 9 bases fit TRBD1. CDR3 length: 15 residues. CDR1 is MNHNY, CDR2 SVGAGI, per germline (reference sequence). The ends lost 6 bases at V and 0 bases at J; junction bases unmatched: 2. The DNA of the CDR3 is TGTGCCAGCAGAAGGGACAGGGCGAACACCGGGGAGCTGTTTTTT. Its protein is CASRRDRANTGELFF.

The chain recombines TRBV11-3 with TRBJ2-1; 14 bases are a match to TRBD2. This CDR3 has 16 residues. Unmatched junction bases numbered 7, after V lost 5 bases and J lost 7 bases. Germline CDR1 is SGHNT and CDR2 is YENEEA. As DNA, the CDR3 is TGTGCCAGCAGCCCAGGTGGGACTAGCGGGGGAAATGAGCAGTTCTTC. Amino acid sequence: CASSPGGTSGGNEQFF.

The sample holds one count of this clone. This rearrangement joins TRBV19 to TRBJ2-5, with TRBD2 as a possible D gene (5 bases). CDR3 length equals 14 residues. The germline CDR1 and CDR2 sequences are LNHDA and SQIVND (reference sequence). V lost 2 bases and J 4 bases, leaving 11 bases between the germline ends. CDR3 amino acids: CASSIRSGVETQYF. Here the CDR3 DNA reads TGTGCCAGTAGTATACGTTCCGGGGTAGAGACCCAGTACTTC.

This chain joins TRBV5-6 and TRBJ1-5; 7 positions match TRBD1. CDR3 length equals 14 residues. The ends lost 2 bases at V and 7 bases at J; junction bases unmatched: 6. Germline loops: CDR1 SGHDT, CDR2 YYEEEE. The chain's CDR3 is CASSFTGAGQPQHF. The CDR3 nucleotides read TGTGCCAGCAGCTTTACAGGGGCAGGGCAGCCCCAGCATTTT.

The CDR3 loop reads CASSLGSVPYEQYF. CDR3 nucleotide sequence: TGTGCCAGCAGCTTGGGGAGCGTCCCCTACGAGCAGTACTTC. This chain uses TRBV11-3 with TRBJ2-7; a possible D gene is TRBD2 (5 bases). Germline V gene data show CDR1 as SGHNT and CDR2 as YENEEA. Trimming removed 3 bases at V and 2 bases at J, with 11 bases between. This CDR3 is built from 14 residues.

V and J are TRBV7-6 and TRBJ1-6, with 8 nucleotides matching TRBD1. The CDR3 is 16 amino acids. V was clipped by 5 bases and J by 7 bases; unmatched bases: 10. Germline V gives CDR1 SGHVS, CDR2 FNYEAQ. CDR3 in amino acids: CASSPQPGTGNSPLHF. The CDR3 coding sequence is TGTGCCAGCAGCCCGCAACCCGGGACAGGAAATTCACCCCTCCACTTT.

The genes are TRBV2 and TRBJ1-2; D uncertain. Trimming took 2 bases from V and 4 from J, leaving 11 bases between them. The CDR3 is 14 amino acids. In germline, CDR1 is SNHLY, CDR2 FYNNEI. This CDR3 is CASSERVAGYGYTF. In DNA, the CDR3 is TGTGCCAGCAGTGAACGGGTAGCGGGCTATGGCTACACCTTC.

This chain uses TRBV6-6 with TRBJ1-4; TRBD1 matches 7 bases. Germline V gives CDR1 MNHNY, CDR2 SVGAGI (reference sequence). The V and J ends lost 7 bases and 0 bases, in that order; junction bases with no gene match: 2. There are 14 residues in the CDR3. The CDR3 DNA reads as TGTGCCAGCAAGGGACAGACAACTAATGAAAAACTGTTTTTT. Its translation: CASKGQTTNEKLFF.

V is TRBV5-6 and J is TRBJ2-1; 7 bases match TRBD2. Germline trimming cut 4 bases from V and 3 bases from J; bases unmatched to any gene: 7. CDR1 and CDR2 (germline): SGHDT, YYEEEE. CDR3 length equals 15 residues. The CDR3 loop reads CASSPGGNHYNEQFF. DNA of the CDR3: TGTGCCAGCAGCCCCGGGGGGAACCACTACAATGAGCAGTTCTTC.